Included here is one T cell receptor (beta chain) sequence, with context. V was pared by 0 bases and J by 6 bases, with 17 bases between. This CDR3 is built from 16 residues. Germline assignment: CDR1 LNHNV and CDR2 YYDKDF (reference sequence). Researchers used genomic DNA as the template to profile TCR beta VDJ and CDR3. One entry per CDR3 protein results from TCRdb running MiXCR on the reads. In the table there are approximately 190,000 distinct CDR3 sequences, about 64% of which are singletons. This record belongs to a study of CD8+CD57+ T cells in acquired aplastic anemia. Sequencing was performed on sorted CD4+, CD8+, or CD8+CD57+ T cells (not recorded which) from PBMCs. This sequence joins TRBV15 and TRBJ1-2; maybe TRBD1 (5 bases). This receptor was obtained from a human donor with severe aplastic anemia or a healthy control (not recorded which). The DNA for the CDR3 is TGTGCCACCAGCAGAGATAATACTGCCCAGGGCCATGGCTACACCTTC. Protein: CATSRDNTAQGHGYTF. Supplemented by reference TRBV15 and TRBJ1-2, the full variable domain reads DAMVIQNPRYQVTQFGKPVTLSCSQTLNHNVMYWYQQKSSQAPKLLFHYYDKDFNNEADTPDNFQSRRPNTSFCFLDIRSPGLGDTAMYLCATSRDNTAQGHGYTFGSGTRLTVV.